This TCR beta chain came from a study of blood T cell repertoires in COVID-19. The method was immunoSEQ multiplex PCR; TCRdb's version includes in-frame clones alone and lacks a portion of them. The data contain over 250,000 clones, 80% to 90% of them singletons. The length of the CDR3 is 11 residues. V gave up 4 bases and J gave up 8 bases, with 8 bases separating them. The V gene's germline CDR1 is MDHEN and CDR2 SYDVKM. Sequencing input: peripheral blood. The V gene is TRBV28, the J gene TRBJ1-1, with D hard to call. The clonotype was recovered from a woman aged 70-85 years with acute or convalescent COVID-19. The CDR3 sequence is CASSSFREAFF. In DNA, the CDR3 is TGTGCCAGCAGTTCGTTCAGGGAAGCTTTCTTT.